The 32 T cell receptor beta chains below come from one sample, sequenced in a study of neurological immune-mediated disorders. TCRdb reprocessed the 5' RACE reads with MiXCR, giving one entry per CDR3 protein. Of 35,000 to 45,000 distinct CDR3 sequences detected, roughly 7% appear once; the ten largest clones hold around 4.6%. The specimen sequenced was PBMCs. The receptor source for this set is a woman in her 40s in good health.

This clonotype was counted at least ten times. The rearrangement uses TRBV12-3 or TRBV12-4 and TRBJ2-1; D remains unclear. The CDR3 runs 11 residues. V lost 7 bases and J lost 3, with 4 bases in between. For the CDR3, the DNA is TGTGCCAGCACCGACTACAATGAGCAGTTCTTC. Its translation: CASTDYNEQFF.

This clonotype was picked up many times. This chain uses TRBV11-2 with TRBJ1-2, with 8 bases aligning to TRBD1. Losses at the gene ends were 6 bases for V and 6 bases for J; bases not matched to a gene: 3. Germline V gives CDR1 SGHAT, CDR2 FQNNGV. The CDR3 contains 12 residues. CDR3 sequence reads: CASSIQGDGYTF. The CDR3 DNA sequence: TGTGCCAGCAGTATACAGGGGGATGGCTACACCTTC.

For this clonotype: Given a much more abundant clone one base away, this may be a read error. The CDR3 reads CASSLFGRELFF. The CDR3, as DNA: TGCGCCAGCAGCTTGTTTGGACGGGAGCTGTTTTTT. This chain connects TRBV5-1 to TRBJ2-2; D unresolved. The CDR3 totals 12 residues. CDR1 and CDR2 from the germline V gene are SGHRS and YFSETQ. V was shortened by 1 base and J by 9 bases, with 7 bases between the two germline ends.

This clonotype was counted many times. The chain has TRBV5-1 and TRBJ1-1; 8 positions match TRBD1. The CDR3 has 16 residues. The junction had 6 bases not matched to a gene; V was cut back by 2 bases and J by 0 bases. The germline gives CDR1 SGHRS, CDR2 YFSETQ. The CDR3 loop reads CASSFGQGAMNTEAFF. For the CDR3, the DNA is TGCGCCAGCAGCTTTGGGCAGGGGGCCATGAACACTGAAGCTTTCTTT.

This clonotype was found many times. V usage is TRBV7-8 and J usage is TRBJ1-5; D is uncertain. The V end was cut by 1 base, the J end by 0 bases, with 10 bases between. CDR1 and CDR2 (germline): SGHVS, FQNEAQ. The CDR3 is 16 residues long. This chain's CDR3 is CASSLERLHSNQPQHF. Written as DNA, the CDR3 is TGTGCCAGCAGCTTAGAAAGACTCCATAGCAATCAGCCCCAGCATTTT.

This clonotype was counted a few times. This chain connects TRBV11-2 to TRBJ2-2, with TRBD1 matching over 8 bases. The CDR3 contains 16 residues. Germline-derived CDR1 and CDR2 are SGHAT and FQNNGV. Trimming at V came to 5 bases and at J to 4 bases, leaving 9 bases not matched to a gene. In DNA, the CDR3 is TGTGCCAGCAGCCTTCGGACAGGGTCAAGCACCGGGGAGCTGTTTTTT. It is translated as CASSLRTGSSTGELFF.

This clonotype has at least ten counts. The chain is built from TRBV12-3 or TRBV12-4 and TRBJ2-7; 8 nucleotides line up with TRBD1. The CDR3 sequence is 17 residues long. J was trimmed by 0 bases and V by 2 bases; bases with no gene match: 9. The CDR3 spells CASSLTSARGLSYEQYF. The CDR3 nucleotides are TGTGCCAGCAGTTTAACTTCTGCCAGGGGGCTCTCCTACGAGCAGTACTTC.

This clonotype was found a few times. The chain joins TRBV5-6 to TRBJ2-7; 7 bases are a match to TRBD1. V lost 2 bases to trimming and J lost 4 bases; unmatched junction nucleotides: 6. The CDR3 loop spans 14 amino acids. Looked up from germline, CDR1 is SGHDT and CDR2 is YYEEEE. The CDR3: CASSLWDSDYEQYV. In DNA, the CDR3 is TGTGCCAGCAGCTTATGGGACAGTGATTACGAGCAGTACGTC.

This clonotype was detected many times. The chain combines TRBV20-1 with TRBJ1-6; tentatively, D is TRBD1 (5 bases). Trimming removed 0 bases from V and 6 bases from J, with 15 bases in between. The CDR3 runs 16 residues. Germline CDR1 and CDR2: DFQATT and SNEGSKA (reference sequence). The CDR3 reads CSARDLGGTPNSPLHF. CDR3 bases: TGCAGTGCTAGAGATTTGGGGGGGACCCCTAATTCACCCCTCCACTTT.

This clonotype was detected ten times or more. The V gene is TRBV6-5, the J gene TRBJ2-1; D is undetermined. V was pared by 0 bases and J by 3 bases, with 6 bases between. The V gene's germline CDR1 is MNHEY and CDR2 SVGAGI. The CDR3 is 14 amino acids. This CDR3 reads CASSYSKDYNEQFF. The DNA of the CDR3 is TGTGCCAGCAGTTACTCTAAGGACTACAATGAGCAGTTCTTC.

This clonotype was seen more than once but under ten times. The chain combines TRBV9 with TRBJ2-1, with TRBD1 as a possible D gene (6 bases). This CDR3 region has 15 residues. V lost 1 base and J 0 bases, leaving 8 bases between the germline ends. Germline V gene lookup returns CDR1 SGDLS and CDR2 YYNGEE. The CDR3: CASSVRGSSYNEQFF. In DNA, the CDR3 is TGTGCCAGCAGCGTAAGGGGGAGCTCCTACAATGAGCAGTTCTTC.

This clonotype came up many times. The V call is TRBV12-3 or TRBV12-4, the J call TRBJ2-2; D gene uncertain. Trimming left V 2 bases short and J 4 bases short, with 5 bases between. This CDR3 region has 13 residues. The CDR3: CASSLRVTGELFF. The CDR3 DNA reads TGTGCCAGCAGTTTAAGGGTCACCGGGGAGCTGTTTTTT.

This clonotype was seen at least ten times. CDR3 protein: CASSLQESTEAFF. DNA for the CDR3: TGTGCCAGCAGCTTACAGGAGAGCACTGAAGCTTTCTTT. This chain links TRBV12-3 or TRBV12-4 with TRBJ1-1; tentatively, D is TRBD1 (5 bases). The CDR3 consists of 13 residues. The V end was cut by 6 bases, the J end by 4 bases, with 12 bases between.

This clonotype was observed many times. This chain joins TRBV3-1 and TRBJ1-1; 8 bases line up with TRBD1. Per germline, CDR1 LGHDT and CDR2 YNNKEL (reference sequence). The junction had 2 bases not matched to a gene; V was cut back by 4 bases and J by 1 base. The CDR3 consists of 14 residues. Here the CDR3 reads CASSPDRANTEAFF. The CDR3 region has the DNA TGTGCCAGCAGCCCGGACAGGGCGAACACTGAAGCTTTCTTT.

At least ten counts were recorded for this clonotype. J is TRBJ1-1 and V is TRBV7-8, with no clear D. V was clipped by 2 bases and J by 8 bases, with 12 bases between them. CDR3 length: 13 amino acids. Germline V gene sequence: CDR1 SGHVS, CDR2 FQNEAQ. The CDR3 DNA reads TGTGCCAGCAGCTTAAGGAGGTCAGGAGAAGCTTTCTTT. Its translation is CASSLRRSGEAFF.

This clonotype was picked up many times. The rearrangement joins TRBV6-6 to TRBJ1-1; tentative D call: TRBD1 (5 bases). CDR3 length: 15 amino acids. Germline assignment: CDR1 MNHNY and CDR2 SVGAGI (reference sequence). Trimming removed 0 bases from V and 3 bases from J, with 11 bases in between. The CDR3 nucleotides are TGTGCCAGCAGTTACTCCCCAGGGACCTACACTGAAGCTTTCTTT. Its protein is CASSYSPGTYTEAFF.

This clonotype came up many times. The genes are TRBV7-9 and TRBJ2-3, with D perhaps TRBD1 (6 bases). The CDR3 extends over 13 amino acids. With 6 bases removed from V and 7 bases from J, the gap between germline ends came to 14 bases. The germline V gene encodes CDR1 SEHNR and CDR2 FQNEAQ (reference sequence). The CDR3: CASRPLRDNTQYF. For the CDR3, the DNA is TGTGCCAGCAGACCGTTACGGGACAATACGCAGTATTTT. Complete variable domain (other parts from reference TRBV7-9 and TRBJ2-3): DTGVSQNPRHKITKRGQNVTFRCDPISEHNRLYWYRQTLGQGPEFLTYFQNEAQLEKSRLLSDRFSAERPKGSFSTLEIQRTEQGDSAMYLCASRPLRDNTQYFGPGTRLTVL.

In this sample, this clonotype turned up many times. The rearrangement uses TRBV29-1 and TRBJ1-1, with D perhaps TRBD1 (5 bases). Per the germline V gene, CDR1 is SQVTM and CDR2 is ANQGSEA. The length of the CDR3 is 13 residues. The ends were cut back, 2 bases at V and 11 bases at J, with 18 bases in the middle. The CDR3 DNA reads as TGCAGCGTTGAAAGGGAGGGGTGGGGGAGCGCTTTCTTT. Encoded protein: CSVEREGWGSAFF.

This clonotype was seen many times. The chain carries TRBV20-1 and TRBJ1-1; D is possibly TRBD1 (5 bases). Germline V CDR1 and CDR2: DFQATT, SNEGSKA (reference sequence). The CDR3 runs to 12 residues. CDR3 residues: CRVGVGNTEAFF. The CDR3 DNA reads as TGCAGGGTGGGGGTGGGAAACACTGAAGCTTTCTTT.

This clonotype was observed at least ten times. The chain combines TRBV20-1 with TRBJ1-2, with 7 bases that match TRBD1. The germline V gene encodes CDR1 DFQATT and CDR2 SNEGSKA (reference sequence). The CDR3 has 13 residues. The trim removed 6 bases at V and 4 bases at J, leaving 8 bases unmatched. The CDR3 bases are TGCAGTGCCCTAAAGGGGGCTAGCTATGGCTACACCTTC. Translating gives CSALKGASYGYTF.

This clonotype was found many times. The genes are TRBV5-1 and TRBJ1-4; D is undetermined. Germline-derived CDR1 and CDR2 are SGHRS and YFSETQ. The CDR3 loop spans 14 amino acids. The germline V and J ends were trimmed by 5 bases and 6 bases, with 14 bases remaining between them. In nucleotides, the CDR3 is TGCGCCAGCAGGACCCACGAGGCTTATGAAAAACTGTTTTTT. Translating gives CASRTHEAYEKLFF.

This clonotype occurred a few times. This sequence joins TRBV7-3 and TRBJ2-1; 10 bases match TRBD1. CDR3 length equals 15 residues. The V segment lost 5 bases and the J segment 5 bases; nucleotides outside the gene matches: 6. Germline V gene sequence: CDR1 SGHTA, CDR2 FQGTGA. DNA of the CDR3: TGTGCCAGCAGCCCCGGGACAGGGGTCCACAATGAGCAGTTCTTC. The encoded protein is CASSPGTGVHNEQFF.

This clonotype was found many times. V and J are TRBV29-1 and TRBJ1-1; weak D call: TRBD1 (5 bases). V lost 2 bases, J lost 7 bases, and 14 bases lay in between. Germline values: CDR1 SQVTM, CDR2 ANQGSEA. The CDR3 is 13 amino acids. CDR3 nucleotides: TGCAGCGTTGAAAGTGCAGGGTTGGGTGAAGCTTTCTTT. This gives the protein CSVESAGLGEAFF.

At least ten counts were recorded for this clonotype. The chain combines TRBV6-5 with TRBJ1-1, with D possibly being TRBD1 (6 bases). V was cut by 6 bases and J by 1 base, with 15 bases left in between. In germline, CDR1 is MNHEY, CDR2 SVGAGI. The CDR3 covers 15 residues. CDR3 sequence (DNA): TGTGCCAGCAGGCCCAATCAGGGGAGGAACACTGAAGCTTTCTTT. It is translated as CASRPNQGRNTEAFF.

This clonotype was recorded at least ten times. The rearrangement joins TRBV6-1 to TRBJ2-7, with a weak D call TRBD1 (6 bases). The CDR3 has 15 residues. Germline-derived CDR1 and CDR2 are MNHNS and SASEGT. Trimming pared 1 base from V and 2 bases from J, leaving 12 bases between. CDR3 protein: CASSEGSGEAYEQYF. CDR3 in DNA: TGTGCCAGCAGTGAAGGATCAGGGGAAGCCTACGAGCAGTACTTC.

This clonotype was seen repeatedly, ten times or more. The J gene is TRBJ2-7, the V gene TRBV4-2; TRBD1 matches 8 bases. Germline CDR1 LGHNA, CDR2 YNFKEQ. The CDR3 length is 15 residues. V was clipped by 0 bases and J by 4 bases; unmatched bases: 5. The CDR3 spells CASSQEQGAAYEQYF. The CDR3 DNA sequence: TGTGCCAGCAGCCAAGAGCAGGGGGCGGCGTACGAGCAGTACTTC.

This clonotype was detected ten times or more. The chain uses TRBV10-3 and TRBJ1-5; the D is unclear. The CDR3 extends over 15 amino acids. The V gene lost 5 bases and the J gene lost 5 bases, with 16 bases spanning the gap. Germline values: CDR1 ENHRY, CDR2 SYGVKD. DNA for the CDR3: TGTGCCATCAGTCCATGGAGACACCCGGATCAGCCCCAGCATTTT. This translates into CAISPWRHPDQPQHF.

This clonotype was counted many times. The chain combines TRBV29-1 with TRBJ2-7, with D tentatively TRBD2 (6 bases). This CDR3 has 12 amino acids. Germline assignment: CDR1 SQVTM and CDR2 ANQGSEA. V shed 2 bases and J shed 6 bases, with 11 bases lying between them. CDR3 in amino acids: CSVEPGAGEQYF. The CDR3, as DNA: TGCAGCGTTGAACCGGGAGCCGGCGAGCAGTACTTC.

This clonotype occurred many times. The chain joins TRBV6-2 or TRBV6-3 to TRBJ2-7; D call uncertain. CDR1 is MNHEY, CDR2 SVGEGT, per germline. The V end was cut by 2 bases, the J end by 4 bases, with 15 bases between. CDR3 length: 15 residues. The CDR3 sequence: CASSYATFQTYEQYF. The CDR3 nucleotides read TGTGCCAGCAGTTACGCCACGTTCCAAACGTACGAGCAGTACTTC.

Details on this clonotype: A much larger clonotype is one base distant, so this may be a read error. CDR3 nucleotide sequence: TGCAGTGCTAGAGATATGGGACAGAGCACTGAAGCTCTCTTT. This sequence encodes CSARDMGQSTEALF. The V call is TRBV20-1, the J call TRBJ1-1, with TRBD1 matching over 7 bases. The CDR3 totals 14 residues. CDR1 and CDR2 from the germline V gene are DFQATT and SNEGSKA (reference sequence).

This clonotype was seen at least ten times. The V call is TRBV10-3, the J call TRBJ2-1; D call uncertain. CDR1 ENHRY and CDR2 SYGVKD come from the germline V gene. CDR3 length equals 16 residues. The V gene lost 5 bases and the J gene lost 6 bases, with 20 bases spanning the gap. CDR3 DNA sequence: TGTGCCATCAGTCGCACGGACGGTGTTACCCTCAATGAGCAGTTCTTC. It is translated as CAISRTDGVTLNEQFF.

The sample holds a few counts of this clonotype. This rearrangement joins TRBV7-2 to TRBJ2-4; unclear D gene. The V end lost 4 bases, the J end lost 4 bases, and 5 bases lay between the germline ends. CDR3 size: 12 residues. Per the germline V gene, CDR1 is SGHTA and CDR2 is FQGNSA. CDR3 in amino acids: CASSSQKNIQYF. In DNA, the CDR3 is TGTGCCAGCAGCTCACAGAAAAACATTCAGTACTTC.